This T cell receptor (beta chain) came from a study of cytomegalovirus exposure and HLA in healthy donors. This CDR3 spans 12 amino acids. Germline V gene data show CDR1 as SQVTM and CDR2 as ANQGSEA. After removal of 2 bases from V and 5 bases from J, the junction contained 3 bases not matched to a gene. Both 60 Vbeta primers and 13 Jbeta primers went into the PCR. Only in-frame clones appear in the TCRdb table, and some are missing; sequencing was by immunoSEQ multiplex PCR. The repertoire holds about 160,000 clones, with about 80% as singletons. This clone has a handful of counts. Its specificity is unknown. Overall study results and limits: Analyses of presence/absence relied on an assumption of roughly uniform sequencing depth across donors. Later examination showed HLA-associated TCR beta chains had greater clonal expansion than equally common others.

The clonotype originates from a man between 18 and 35 years old in good health and CMV-seropositive. Sequences were obtained from PBMCs. The chain has TRBV29-1 and TRBJ2-7; 7 nucleotides line up with TRBD1. This chain's CDR3 is CSVERGRDEQYF. CDR3 in DNA: TGCAGCGTTGAAAGGGGGCGAGACGAGCAGTACTTC.